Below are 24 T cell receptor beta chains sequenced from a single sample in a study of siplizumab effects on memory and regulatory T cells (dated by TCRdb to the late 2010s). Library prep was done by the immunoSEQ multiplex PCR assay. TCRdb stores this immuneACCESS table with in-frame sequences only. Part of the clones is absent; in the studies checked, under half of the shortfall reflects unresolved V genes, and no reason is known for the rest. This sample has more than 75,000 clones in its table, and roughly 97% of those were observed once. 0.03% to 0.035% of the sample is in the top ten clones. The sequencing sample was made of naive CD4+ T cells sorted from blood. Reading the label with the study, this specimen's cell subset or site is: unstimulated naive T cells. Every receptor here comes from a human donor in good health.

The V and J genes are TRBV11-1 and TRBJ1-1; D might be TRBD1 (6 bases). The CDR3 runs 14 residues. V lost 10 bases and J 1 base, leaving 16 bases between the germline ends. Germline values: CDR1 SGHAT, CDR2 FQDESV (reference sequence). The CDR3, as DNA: TGTGCCACGCACAGGGAAGCAGGGAACACTGAAGCTTTCTTT. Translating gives CATHREAGNTEAFF.

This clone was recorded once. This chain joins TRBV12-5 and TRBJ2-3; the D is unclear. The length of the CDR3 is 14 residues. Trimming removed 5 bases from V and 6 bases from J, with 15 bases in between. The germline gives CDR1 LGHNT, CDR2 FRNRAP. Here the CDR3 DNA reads TGTGCTAGTGGTCCCCCTGACAAGGCGGATACGCAGTATTTT. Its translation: CASGPPDKADTQYF. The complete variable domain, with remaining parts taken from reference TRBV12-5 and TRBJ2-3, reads DARVTQTPRHKVTEMGQEVTMRCQPILGHNTVFWYRQTMMQGLELLAYFRNRAPLDDSGMPKDRFSAEMPDATLATLKIQPSEPRDSAVYFCASGPPDKADTQYFGPGTRLTVL.

The CDR3 reads CASSFQFSDYYGYTF. The CDR3, as DNA: TGTGCCAGCAGTTTCCAGTTCTCGGACTACTATGGCTACACCTTC. This rearrangement joins TRBV28 to TRBJ1-2; D gene unclear. This CDR3 spans 15 amino acids. Looked up from germline, CDR1 is MDHEN and CDR2 is SYDVKM. Trimming left V 3 bases short and J 3 bases short, with 14 bases between.

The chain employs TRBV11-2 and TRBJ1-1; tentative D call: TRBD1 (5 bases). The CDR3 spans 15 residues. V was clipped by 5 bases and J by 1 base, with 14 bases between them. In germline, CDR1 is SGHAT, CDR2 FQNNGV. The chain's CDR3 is CASSRIDGGNTEAFF. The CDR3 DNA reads TGTGCCAGCAGCCGCATTGACGGGGGGAACACTGAAGCTTTCTTT.

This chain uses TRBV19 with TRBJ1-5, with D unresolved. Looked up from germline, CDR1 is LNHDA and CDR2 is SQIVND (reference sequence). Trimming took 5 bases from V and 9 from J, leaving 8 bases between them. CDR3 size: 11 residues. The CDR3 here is CASSLSGPQHF. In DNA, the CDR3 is TGTGCCAGTAGTTTGTCTGGGCCCCAGCATTTT.

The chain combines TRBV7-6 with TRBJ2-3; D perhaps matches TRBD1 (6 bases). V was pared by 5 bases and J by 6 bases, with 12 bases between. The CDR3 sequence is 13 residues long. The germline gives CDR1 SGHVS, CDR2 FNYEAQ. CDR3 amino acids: CASSAGQLDTQYF. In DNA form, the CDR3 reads TGTGCCAGCAGCGCCGGACAGTTGGATACGCAGTATTTT. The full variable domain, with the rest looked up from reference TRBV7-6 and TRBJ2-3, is GAGVSQSPRYKVTKRGQDVALRCDPISGHVSLYWYRQALGQGPEFLTYFNYEAQQDKSGLPNDRFSAERPEGSISTLTIQRTEQRDSAMYRCASSAGQLDTQYFGPGTRLTVL.

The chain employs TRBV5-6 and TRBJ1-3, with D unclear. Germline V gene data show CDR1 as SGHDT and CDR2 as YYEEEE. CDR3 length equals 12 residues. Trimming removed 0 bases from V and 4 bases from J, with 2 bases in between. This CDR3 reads CASSLAGNTIYF. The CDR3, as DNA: TGTGCCAGCAGCTTGGCCGGAAACACCATATATTTT.

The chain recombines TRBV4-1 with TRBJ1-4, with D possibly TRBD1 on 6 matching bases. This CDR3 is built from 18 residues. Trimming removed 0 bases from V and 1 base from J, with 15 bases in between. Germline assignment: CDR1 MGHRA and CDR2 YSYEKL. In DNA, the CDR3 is TGCGCCAGCAGCCAAGATTGGATAGGGGGGGGAACTAATGAAAAACTGTTTTTT. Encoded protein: CASSQDWIGGGTNEKLFF.

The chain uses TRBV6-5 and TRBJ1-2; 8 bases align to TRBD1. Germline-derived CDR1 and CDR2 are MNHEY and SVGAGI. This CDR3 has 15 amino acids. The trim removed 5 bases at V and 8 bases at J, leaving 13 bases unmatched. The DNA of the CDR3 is TGTGCCAGCAGTCCAACGGACAGGGCACGGCGAGGCTACACCTTC. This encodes CASSPTDRARRGYTF.

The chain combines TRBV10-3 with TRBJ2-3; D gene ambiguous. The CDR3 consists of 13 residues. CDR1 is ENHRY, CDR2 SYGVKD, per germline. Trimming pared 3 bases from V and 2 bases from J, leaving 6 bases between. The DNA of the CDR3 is TGTGCCATCAGTGACCAAGACACAGATACGCAGTATTTT. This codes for CAISDQDTDTQYF.

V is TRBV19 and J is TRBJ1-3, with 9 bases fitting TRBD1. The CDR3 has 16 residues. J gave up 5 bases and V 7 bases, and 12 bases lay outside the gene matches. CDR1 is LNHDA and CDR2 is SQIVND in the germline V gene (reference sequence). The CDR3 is CASIQTGGRYRNTIYF. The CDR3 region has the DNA TGTGCCAGTATTCAAACAGGGGGCAGGTACAGAAACACCATATATTTT.

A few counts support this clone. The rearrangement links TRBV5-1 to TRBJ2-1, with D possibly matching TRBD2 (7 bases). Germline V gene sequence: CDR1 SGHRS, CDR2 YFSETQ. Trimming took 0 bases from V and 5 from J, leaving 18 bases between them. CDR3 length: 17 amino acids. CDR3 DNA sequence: TGCGCCAGCAGCTTGGTGCGGCGGCGAGGGGGGGACAATGAGCAGTTCTTC. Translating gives CASSLVRRRGGDNEQFF.

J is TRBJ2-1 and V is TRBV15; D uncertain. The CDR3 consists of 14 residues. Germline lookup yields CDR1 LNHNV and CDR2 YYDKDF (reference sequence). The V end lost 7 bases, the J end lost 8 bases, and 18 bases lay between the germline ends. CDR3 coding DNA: TGTGCCACCACCCTCAACGTACGTGGGGATGAGCAGTTCTTC. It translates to CATTLNVRGDEQFF.

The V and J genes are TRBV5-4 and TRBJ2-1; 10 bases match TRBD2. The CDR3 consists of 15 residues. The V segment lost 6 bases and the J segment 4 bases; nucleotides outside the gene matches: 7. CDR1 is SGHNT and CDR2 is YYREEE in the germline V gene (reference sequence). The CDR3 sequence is CASTEGTSAYNEQFF. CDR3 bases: TGTGCCAGCACCGAGGGGACTAGCGCTTACAATGAGCAGTTCTTC. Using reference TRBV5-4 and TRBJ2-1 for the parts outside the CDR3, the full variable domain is ETGVTQSPTHLIKTRGQQVTLRCSSQSGHNTVSWYQQALGQGPQFIFQYYREEENGRGNFPPRFSGLQFPNYSSELNVNALELDDSALYLCASTEGTSAYNEQFFGPGTRLTVL.

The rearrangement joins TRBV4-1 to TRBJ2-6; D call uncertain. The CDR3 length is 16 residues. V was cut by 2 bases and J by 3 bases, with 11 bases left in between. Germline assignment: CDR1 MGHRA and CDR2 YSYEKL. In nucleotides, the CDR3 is TGCGCCAGCAGCCAAATAGCCCACAGTGGGGCCAACGTCCTGACTTTC. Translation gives CASSQIAHSGANVLTF.

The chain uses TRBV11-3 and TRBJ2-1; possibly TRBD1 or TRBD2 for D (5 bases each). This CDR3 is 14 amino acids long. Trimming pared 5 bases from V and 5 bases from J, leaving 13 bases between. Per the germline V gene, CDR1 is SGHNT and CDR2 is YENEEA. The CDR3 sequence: CASSGNGGHNEQFF. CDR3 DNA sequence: TGTGCCAGCAGCGGAAATGGGGGACACAATGAGCAGTTCTTC.

CDR3: CASSPNGQSEAFF. Here the CDR3 DNA reads TGCGCCAGCAGCCCCAATGGACAGTCTGAAGCTTTCTTT. The chain links TRBV5-1 to TRBJ1-1; tentatively, D is TRBD1 (6 bases). Trimming took 4 bases from V and 6 from J, leaving 13 bases between them. Germline assignment: CDR1 SGHRS and CDR2 YFSETQ. This CDR3 contains 13 residues. Based on the CDR3 plus reference TRBV5-1 and TRBJ1-1, the full variable domain is KAGVTQTPRYLIKTRGQQVTLSCSPISGHRSVSWYQQTPGQGLQFLFEYFSETQRNKGNFPGRFSGRQFSNSRSEMNVSTLELGDSALYLCASSPNGQSEAFFGQGTRLTVV.

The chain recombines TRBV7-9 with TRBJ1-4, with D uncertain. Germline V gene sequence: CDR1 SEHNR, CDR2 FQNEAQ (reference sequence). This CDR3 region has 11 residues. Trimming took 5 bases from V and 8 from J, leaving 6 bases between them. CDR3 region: CASSPQEKLFF. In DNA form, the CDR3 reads TGTGCCAGCAGCCCCCAGGAAAAACTGTTTTTT.

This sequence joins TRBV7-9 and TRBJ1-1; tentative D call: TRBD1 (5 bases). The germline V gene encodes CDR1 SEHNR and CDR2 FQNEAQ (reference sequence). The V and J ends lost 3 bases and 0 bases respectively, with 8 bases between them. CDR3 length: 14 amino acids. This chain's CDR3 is CASSLTDMNTEAFF. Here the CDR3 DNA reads TGTGCCAGCAGCTTGACGGACATGAACACTGAAGCTTTCTTT.

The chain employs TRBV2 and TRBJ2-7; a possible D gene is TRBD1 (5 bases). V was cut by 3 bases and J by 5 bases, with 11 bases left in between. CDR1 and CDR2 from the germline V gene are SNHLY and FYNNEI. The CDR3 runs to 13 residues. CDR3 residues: CASSDRAVDEQYF. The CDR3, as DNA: TGTGCCAGCAGTGACAGGGCCGTCGACGAGCAGTACTTC.

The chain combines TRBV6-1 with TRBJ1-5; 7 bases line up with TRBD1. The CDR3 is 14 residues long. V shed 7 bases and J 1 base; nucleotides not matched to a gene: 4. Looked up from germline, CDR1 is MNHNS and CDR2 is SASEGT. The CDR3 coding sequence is TGTGCCAGCAATGCGGGACAGAGCAATCAGCCCCAGCATTTT. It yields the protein CASNAGQSNQPQHF.

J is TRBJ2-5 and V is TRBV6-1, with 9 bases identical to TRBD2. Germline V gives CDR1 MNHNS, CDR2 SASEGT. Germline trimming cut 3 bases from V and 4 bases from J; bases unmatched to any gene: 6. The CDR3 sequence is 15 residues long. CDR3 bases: TGTGCCAGCAGTGACTGGCGGGGGGGCCTAGAGACCCAGTACTTC. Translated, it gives CASSDWRGGLETQYF.

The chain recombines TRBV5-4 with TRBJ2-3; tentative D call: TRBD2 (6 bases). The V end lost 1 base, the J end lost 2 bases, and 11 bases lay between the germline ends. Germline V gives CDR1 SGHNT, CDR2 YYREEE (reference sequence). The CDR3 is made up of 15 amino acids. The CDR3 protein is CASSLPSGLTDTQYF. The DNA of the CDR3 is TGTGCCAGCAGCTTGCCCAGCGGGCTCACAGATACGCAGTATTTT.

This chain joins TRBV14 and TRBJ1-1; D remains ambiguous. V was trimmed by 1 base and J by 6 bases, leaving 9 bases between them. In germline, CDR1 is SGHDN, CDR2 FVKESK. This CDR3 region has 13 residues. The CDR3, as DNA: TGTGCCAGCAGCCAAGTCGGGGTTTCTGAAGCTTTCTTT. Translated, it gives CASSQVGVSEAFF.